This T cell receptor beta chain was sequenced during a study of Ad26.COV2.S vaccination and SARS-CoV-2 variants. Using immunoSEQ multiplex PCR, the repertoire was profiled, and TCRdb retains in-frame clones only, with some absent. The top ten hold 2.9% of the sample, which has about 250,000 clones, roughly 85% seen once. V was cut by 5 bases and J by 0 bases, with 11 bases left in between. This CDR3 has 15 amino acids. The germline V gene encodes CDR1 LNHDA and CDR2 SQIVND (reference sequence). Stated treatment: 15 to 20 received Ad26.COV2.S at low or high dose, single or two shots; about 5 received placebo; per-sample allocation not given. Day 63 following the first vaccine or placebo injection was when the samples were taken.

The chain links TRBV19 to TRBJ1-5; D is unresolved. Sequencing used peripheral blood, obtained in a trial of Ad26.COV2.S vaccine versus placebo. The TCR originated in a person aged 18-60 years who received the Ad26.COV2.S COVID-19 vaccine or a placebo. CDR3 loop: CASSSSVHSNQPQHF. The CDR3 nucleotides are TGTGCCAGTAGTTCCAGCGTCCATAGCAATCAGCCCCAGCATTTT.